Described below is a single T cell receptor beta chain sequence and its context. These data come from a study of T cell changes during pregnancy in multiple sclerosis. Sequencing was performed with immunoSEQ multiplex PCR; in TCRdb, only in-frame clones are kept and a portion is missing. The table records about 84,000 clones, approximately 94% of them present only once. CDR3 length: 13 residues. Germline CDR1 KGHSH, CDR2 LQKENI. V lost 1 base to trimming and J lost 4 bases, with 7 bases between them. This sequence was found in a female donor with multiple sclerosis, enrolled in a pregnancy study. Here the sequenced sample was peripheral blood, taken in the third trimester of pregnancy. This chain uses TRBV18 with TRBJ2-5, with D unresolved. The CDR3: CASSPLPRETQYF. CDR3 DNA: TGTGCCAGCTCACCACTCCCCCGAGAGACCCAGTACTTC.